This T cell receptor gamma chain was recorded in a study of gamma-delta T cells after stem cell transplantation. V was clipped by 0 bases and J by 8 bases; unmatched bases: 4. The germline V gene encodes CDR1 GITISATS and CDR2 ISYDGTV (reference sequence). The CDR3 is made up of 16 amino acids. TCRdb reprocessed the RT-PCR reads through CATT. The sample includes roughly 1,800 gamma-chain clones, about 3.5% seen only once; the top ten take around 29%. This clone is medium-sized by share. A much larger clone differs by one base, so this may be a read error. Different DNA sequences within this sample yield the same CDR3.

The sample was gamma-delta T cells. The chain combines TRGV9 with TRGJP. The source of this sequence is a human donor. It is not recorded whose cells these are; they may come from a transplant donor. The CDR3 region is CALWEVRKLGKKIKVF. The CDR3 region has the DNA TGTGCCTTGTGGGAGGTGCGAAAGTTGGGCAAAAAAATCAAGGTATTT.